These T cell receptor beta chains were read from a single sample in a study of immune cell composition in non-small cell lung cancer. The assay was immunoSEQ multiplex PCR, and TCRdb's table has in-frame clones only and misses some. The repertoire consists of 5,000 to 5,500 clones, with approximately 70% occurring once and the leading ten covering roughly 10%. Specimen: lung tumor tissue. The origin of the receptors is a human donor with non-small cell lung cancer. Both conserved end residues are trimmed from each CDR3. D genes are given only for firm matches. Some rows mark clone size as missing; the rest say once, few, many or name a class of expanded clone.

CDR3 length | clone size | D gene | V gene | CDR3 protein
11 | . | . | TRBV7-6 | ASSPRLVYEQY
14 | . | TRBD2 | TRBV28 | ASSAPPGLAPETQY
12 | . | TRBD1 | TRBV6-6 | ASSYRTGNYGYT
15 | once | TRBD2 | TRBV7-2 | ASSGRLAGDPRETQY
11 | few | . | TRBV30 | AWSADFTYEQY
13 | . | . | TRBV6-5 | ASSPGQLLNYGYT
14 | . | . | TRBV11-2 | ASSLVAGARGYGYT
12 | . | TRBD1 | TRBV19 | ASSLQGAGSPLH
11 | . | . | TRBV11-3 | ASSSILGYEQY
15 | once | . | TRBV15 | ATSSQPGHNSYNEQF
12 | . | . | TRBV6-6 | ASSSLSQVQPQH
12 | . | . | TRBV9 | ASSVDMGGYGYT
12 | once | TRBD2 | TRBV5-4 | ASSLRLAGDTQY
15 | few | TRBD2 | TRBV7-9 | ASRPYLAGMNTGELF
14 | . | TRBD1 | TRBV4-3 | ASSDETGGANTEAF
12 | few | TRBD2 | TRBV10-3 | AVGQRGYTDTQY
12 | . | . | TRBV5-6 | ASSLLLSSQPQH
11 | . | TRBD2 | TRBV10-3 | AIADSGGETQY
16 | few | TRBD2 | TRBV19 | ASSIVAPSSGRTGELF
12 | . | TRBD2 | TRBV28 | ASRRAGLQETQY
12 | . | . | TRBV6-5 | ASRAGLLLYGYT
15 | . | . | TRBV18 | ASSLQGPPGQNSPLH
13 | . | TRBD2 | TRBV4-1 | ASSQIAGGGYEQY
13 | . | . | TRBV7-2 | ASSLAPHITDTQY
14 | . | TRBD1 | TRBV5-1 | VSTPSIQGPNTEAF
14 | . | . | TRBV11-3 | ASSSRDPLSGNTIY
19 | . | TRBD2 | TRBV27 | ASSLSWEGRTSGSIRNEQF
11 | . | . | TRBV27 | ASSLYAGTEAF
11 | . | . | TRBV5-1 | ASSPRMAGELF
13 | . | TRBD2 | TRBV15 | ATSRDLSSPGGQF
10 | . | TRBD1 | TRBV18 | ASSGQAYEQY
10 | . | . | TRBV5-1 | ASGQTGRPVF
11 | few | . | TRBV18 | ASSPGREAEAF
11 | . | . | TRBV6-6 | ASSLVHQETQY
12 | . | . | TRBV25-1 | ASSEGETLETQY
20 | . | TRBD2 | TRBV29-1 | SVLMRGSGTSGRAVNTGELF
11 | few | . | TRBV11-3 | ASSLEVADEQY
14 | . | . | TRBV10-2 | ASSESDEGVDQPQH
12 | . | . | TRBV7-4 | ASNLGGVGEKLF
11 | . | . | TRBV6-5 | ASIAGTNYGYT
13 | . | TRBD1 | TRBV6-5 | ASSSGQGVLYEQY
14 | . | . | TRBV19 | ASSTIEVAGANVLT
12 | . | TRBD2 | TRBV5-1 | ASKGREYNNEQF
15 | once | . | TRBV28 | ASSFPAQGSPSYEQY
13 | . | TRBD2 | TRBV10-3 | AISPAGGPQETQY
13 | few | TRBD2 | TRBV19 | ASSSGRAPNNEQF
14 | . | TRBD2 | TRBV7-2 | ASSLGGLAGDFELF
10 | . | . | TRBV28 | ASSPIQGEAF
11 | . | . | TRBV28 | ASSGTSNEKLF
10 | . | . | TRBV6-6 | ASSEAAETQY
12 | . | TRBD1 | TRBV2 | ASRMGQGSGELF
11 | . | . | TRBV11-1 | ASSSLWQYEQY